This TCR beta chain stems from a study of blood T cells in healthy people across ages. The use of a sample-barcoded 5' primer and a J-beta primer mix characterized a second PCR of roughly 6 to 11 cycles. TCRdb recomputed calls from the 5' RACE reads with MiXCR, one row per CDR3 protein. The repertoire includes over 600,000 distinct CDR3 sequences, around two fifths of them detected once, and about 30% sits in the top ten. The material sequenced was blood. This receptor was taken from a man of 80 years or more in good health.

CDR3 residues: CASRHTGTGVEQYF. The CDR3, as DNA: TGTGCCAGCAGGCATACCGGGACAGGGGTCGAGCAGTACTTC. This chain links TRBV6-2 or TRBV6-3 with TRBJ2-7; 10 positions match TRBD1. This CDR3 has 14 amino acids. J was trimmed by 6 bases and V by 6 bases; bases with no gene match: 8. Germline V lookup: CDR1 MNHEY, CDR2 SVGEGT.